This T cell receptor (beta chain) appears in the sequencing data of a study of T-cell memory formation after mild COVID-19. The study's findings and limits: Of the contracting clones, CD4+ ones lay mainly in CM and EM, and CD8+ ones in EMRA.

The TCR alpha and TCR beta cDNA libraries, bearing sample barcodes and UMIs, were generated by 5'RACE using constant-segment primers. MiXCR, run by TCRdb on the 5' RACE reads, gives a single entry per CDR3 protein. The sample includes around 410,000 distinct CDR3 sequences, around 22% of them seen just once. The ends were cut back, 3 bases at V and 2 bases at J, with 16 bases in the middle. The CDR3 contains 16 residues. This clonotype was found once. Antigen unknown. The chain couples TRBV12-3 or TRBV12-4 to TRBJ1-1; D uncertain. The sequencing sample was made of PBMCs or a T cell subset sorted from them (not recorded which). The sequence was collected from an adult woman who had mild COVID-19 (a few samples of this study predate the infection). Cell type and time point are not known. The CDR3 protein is CASSFSGAQRNTEAFF. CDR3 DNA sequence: TGTGCCAGCAGTTTCTCAGGAGCCCAGAGAAACACTGAAGCTTTCTTT.